The 8 T cell receptor beta chains given below trace back to one sample, sequenced in a study of shared clonotypes between healthy human individuals. The table came from immunoSEQ multiplex PCR; TCRdb's copy has only in-frame clones and leaves some out. The table records 1.5 million to 2.5 million clones, over 85% of them present only once. Naive CD8 populations comprised CD45RO-negative cells positively selected for CCR7, excluding terminally differentiated effector memory CD45RA+ cells. Sample: naive CD8+ T cells sorted from blood. These receptors were collected from a young man in good health.

This clone was seen a few times. The chain has TRBV7-2 and TRBJ1-6; no firm D call. V shed 5 bases and J shed 0 bases, with 5 bases lying between them. The CDR3 extends over 14 amino acids. The germline gives CDR1 SGHTA, CDR2 FQGNSA. In DNA form, the CDR3 reads TGTGCCAGCAGCCAGAGCTCCTATAATTCACCCCTCCACTTT. Translated, it gives CASSQSSYNSPLHF.

This chain uses TRBV4-2 with TRBJ2-7; D is perhaps TRBD1 or TRBD2 (5 bases each). Trimming shortened V by 4 bases and J by 1 base, and 11 bases separated the two germline ends. Germline V CDR1 and CDR2: LGHNA, YNFKEQ. This CDR3 has 14 amino acids. The CDR3, as DNA: TGTGCCAGCAGCCCCCGGGACGGATCCTACGAGCAGTACTTC. This encodes CASSPRDGSYEQYF.

V is TRBV27 and J is TRBJ1-4, with no clear D. The CDR3 runs to 14 residues. V lost 4 bases and J 3 bases, leaving 9 bases between the germline ends. From germline, CDR1 is MNHEY and CDR2 SMNVEV (reference sequence). The CDR3: CASSSRGANEKLFF. The CDR3 DNA is TGTGCCAGCAGTTCCCGGGGAGCTAATGAAAAACTGTTTTTT.

The gene calls are TRBV6-6 and TRBJ2-3; the match to TRBD2 covers 10 bases. Germline values: CDR1 MNHNY, CDR2 SVGAGI (reference sequence). This CDR3 region has 15 residues. J gave up 7 bases and V 6 bases, and 10 bases lay outside the gene matches. DNA of the CDR3: TGTGCCAGCAGCCAACCACTAGCGGGATATTATACGCAGTATTTT. Translating gives CASSQPLAGYYTQYF.

This rearrangement joins TRBV27 to TRBJ1-5; D is possibly TRBD1 (5 bases). CDR1 MNHEY and CDR2 SMNVEV come from the germline V gene (reference sequence). V was shortened by 5 bases and J by 6 bases, with 14 bases between the two germline ends. The CDR3 has 14 amino acids. CDR3 bases: TGTGCCAGCAGTGTGAATCAGGGCGGTCAGCCCCAGCATTTT. Amino acids: CASSVNQGGQPQHF.

The chain recombines TRBV11-2 with TRBJ2-7; D not resolved. Germline V CDR1 and CDR2: SGHAT, FQNNGV. The length of the CDR3 is 13 residues. Trimming pared 0 bases from V and 2 bases from J, leaving 5 bases between. The CDR3 reads CASSLEQAYEQYF. The CDR3 DNA follows: TGTGCCAGCAGCTTAGAACAAGCCTACGAGCAGTACTTC.

The rearrangement joins TRBV5-6 to TRBJ2-7; 7 nucleotides line up with TRBD1. Germline trimming cut 4 bases from V and 2 bases from J; bases unmatched to any gene: 3. From germline, CDR1 is SGHDT and CDR2 YYEEEE. The length of the CDR3 is 13 residues. The CDR3 nucleotides read TGTGCCAGCAGCCAGACAGGGACCTACGAGCAGTACTTC. Protein sequence: CASSQTGTYEQYF.

The chain is built from TRBV6-1 and TRBJ1-5; no firm D call. V lost 4 bases and J lost 7, with 17 bases in between. The CDR3 totals 15 residues. In germline, CDR1 is MNHNS, CDR2 SASEGT. CDR3 nucleotides: TGTGCCAGCAGTGTGGCCTCAACGTCTGGGCAGCCCCAGCATTTT. Amino acids: CASSVASTSGQPQHF.